Given below is one T cell receptor (beta chain) in context. Its antigen is currently unknown. Isolated PBMCs totaled at least 6 million in each sample. The sample belongs to a study of blood T cells in healthy people across ages. Study background: About one barcoded beta molecule was captured per two T cells (by template switching). Points from the study as a whole: It was the long-lived donors that had more naive CD4+ cells and higher diversity than aged donors.

Germline CDR1 and CDR2: SEHNR and FQNEAQ (reference sequence). V was pared by 1 base and J by 0 bases, with 13 bases between. CDR3 size: 17 residues. A sample-barcoded 5' primer and a J-beta primer mix were used in a second PCR of about 7 to 12 cycles. Individual samples furnished no less than 2.5 million CDR3-containing paired-end reads apiece. TCRdb passed the 5' RACE reads through MiXCR, listing each CDR3 protein once. The sample holds more than 550,000 distinct CDR3 sequences; about a fifth are singletons and the top ten take about 20%. This chain joins TRBV7-9 and TRBJ1-3, with unresolved D. The sequenced material came from blood. This TCR was sampled from a man in his 70s in good health. CDR3 sequence: CASSLDGFKDSGNTIYF. CDR3 sequence (DNA): TGTGCCAGCAGCTTAGACGGGTTTAAGGACTCTGGAAACACCATATATTTT.